Shown below are 5 T cell receptor beta chains from a single sample sequenced in a study of shared clonotypes between healthy human individuals. Only in-frame clones appear in the TCRdb table, and some are missing; sequencing was by immunoSEQ multiplex PCR. The sample lists approximately 620,000 clones; roughly 97% were seen once. The sequenced sample was naive CD4+ T cells sorted from blood. Specified subset: CD45RA+ positively selected. The receptors here all came from a woman in her 30s in good health.

V usage is TRBV6-4 and J usage is TRBJ1-2, with TRBD1 matching over 12 bases. J lost 7 bases, V lost 1 base, and 4 bases had no gene match. Germline CDR1 and CDR2: MRHNA and SNTAGT. The CDR3 has 15 amino acids. CDR3 DNA: TGTGCCAGCAGTGACTTGGGACAGGGGGCTGGTGGCTACACCTTC. Residues: CASSDLGQGAGGYTF.

The chain carries TRBV6-6 and TRBJ2-7; 8 positions match TRBD2. Germline V gene lookup returns CDR1 MNHNY and CDR2 SVGAGI (reference sequence). The CDR3 spans 15 residues. Trimming cost V 5 bases and J 5 bases; bases outside gene matches: 11. The CDR3 reads CASSTPVAGGHEQYF. The DNA of the CDR3 is TGTGCCAGCAGTACCCCAGTTGCGGGAGGACACGAGCAGTACTTC.

The V call is TRBV7-2, the J call TRBJ2-1; 8 bases line up with TRBD1. The CDR3 loop spans 14 amino acids. V was clipped by 3 bases and J by 3 bases; unmatched bases: 1. The germline CDR1 and CDR2 sequences are SGHTA and FQGNSA. The CDR3 coding sequence is TGTGCCAGCAGCTTCGGGACAGGCTACAATGAGCAGTTCTTC. It encodes CASSFGTGYNEQFF.

This clone has a single count. The V call is TRBV6-6, the J call TRBJ1-5, with 7 bases lining up with TRBD1. CDR1 is MNHNY and CDR2 is SVGAGI in the germline V gene (reference sequence). The CDR3 loop spans 15 amino acids. V lost 5 bases and J lost 4; bases outside the gene matches: 8. The CDR3 DNA reads as TGTGCCAGCAGTCTCCAGGGGGGGAAGAATCAGCCCCAGCATTTT. Protein: CASSLQGGKNQPQHF.

CDR3: CASSVATGGEGRDTQYF. CDR3 DNA: TGTGCCAGCAGCGTAGCTACTGGGGGGGAAGGGAGAGATACGCAGTATTTT. V is TRBV9 and J is TRBJ2-3; 7 bases fit TRBD2. CDR1 is SGDLS and CDR2 is YYNGEE in the germline V gene. Losses at the gene ends were 0 bases for V and 5 bases for J; bases not matched to a gene: 12. The CDR3 runs to 17 residues.